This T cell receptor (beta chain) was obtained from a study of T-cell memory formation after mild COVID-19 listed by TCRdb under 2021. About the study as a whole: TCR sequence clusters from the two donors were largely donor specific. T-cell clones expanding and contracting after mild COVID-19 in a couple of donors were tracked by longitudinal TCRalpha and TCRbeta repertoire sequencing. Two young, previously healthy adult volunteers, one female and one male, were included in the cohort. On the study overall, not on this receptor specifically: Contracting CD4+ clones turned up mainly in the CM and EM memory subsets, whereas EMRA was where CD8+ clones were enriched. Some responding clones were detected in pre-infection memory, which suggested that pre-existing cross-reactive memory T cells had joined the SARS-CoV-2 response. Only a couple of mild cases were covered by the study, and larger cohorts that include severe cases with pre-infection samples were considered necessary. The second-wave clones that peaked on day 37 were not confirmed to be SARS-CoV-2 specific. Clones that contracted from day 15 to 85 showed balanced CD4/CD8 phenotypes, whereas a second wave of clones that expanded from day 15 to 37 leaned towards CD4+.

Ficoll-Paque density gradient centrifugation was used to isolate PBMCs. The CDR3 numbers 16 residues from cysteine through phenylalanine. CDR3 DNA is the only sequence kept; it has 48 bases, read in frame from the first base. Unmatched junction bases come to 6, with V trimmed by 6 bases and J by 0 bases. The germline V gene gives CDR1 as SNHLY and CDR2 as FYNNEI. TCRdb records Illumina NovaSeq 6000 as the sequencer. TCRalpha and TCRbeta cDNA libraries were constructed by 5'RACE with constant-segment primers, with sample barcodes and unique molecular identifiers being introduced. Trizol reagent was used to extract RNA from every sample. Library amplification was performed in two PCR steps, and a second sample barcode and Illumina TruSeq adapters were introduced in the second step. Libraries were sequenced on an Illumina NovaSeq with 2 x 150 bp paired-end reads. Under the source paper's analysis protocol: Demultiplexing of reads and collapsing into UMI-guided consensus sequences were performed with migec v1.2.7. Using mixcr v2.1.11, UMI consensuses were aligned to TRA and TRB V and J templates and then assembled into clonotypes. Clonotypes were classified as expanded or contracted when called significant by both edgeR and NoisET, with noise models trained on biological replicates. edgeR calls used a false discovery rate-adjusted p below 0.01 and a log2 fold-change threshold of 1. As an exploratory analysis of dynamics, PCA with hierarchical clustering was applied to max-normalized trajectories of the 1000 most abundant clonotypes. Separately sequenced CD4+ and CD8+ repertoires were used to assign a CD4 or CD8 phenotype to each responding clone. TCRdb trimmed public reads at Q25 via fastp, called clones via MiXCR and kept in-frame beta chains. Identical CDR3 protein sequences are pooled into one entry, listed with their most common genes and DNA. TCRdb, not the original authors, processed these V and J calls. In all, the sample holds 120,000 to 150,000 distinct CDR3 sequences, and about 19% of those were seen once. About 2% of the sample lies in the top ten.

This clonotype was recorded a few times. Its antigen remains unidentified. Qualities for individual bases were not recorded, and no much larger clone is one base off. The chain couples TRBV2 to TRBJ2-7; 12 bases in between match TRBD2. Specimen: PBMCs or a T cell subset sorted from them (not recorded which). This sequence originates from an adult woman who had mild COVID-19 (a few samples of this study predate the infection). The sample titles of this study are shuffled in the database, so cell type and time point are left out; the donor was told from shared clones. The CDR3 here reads CASRTPTSGSSYEQYF. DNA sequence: TGTGCCAGCAGGACTCCGACTAGCGGGAGCTCCTACGAGCAGTACTTC.